This T cell receptor (beta chain) appears in the sequencing data of a study of a mutant IDH1 vaccine in newly diagnosed glioma. This clone appeared once. Described time point: baseline, week 1 (first vaccination visit). Treatment here: pre-vaccination baseline after standard-of-care therapy. Assay: immunoSEQ multiplex PCR; the TCRdb copy retains only in-frame clones and omits some. The data show 95,000 to 100,000 clones, approximately 90% seen once. This specimen consisted of PBMCs, obtained from a glioma patient treated with radiotherapy, temozolomide or both. The sequence came from a woman aged 45 to 65 with glioma.

CDR3 in DNA: TGTGCCAGCAGCCAAGATATAAATGGAAACACCATATATTTT. Encoded protein: CASSQDINGNTIYF. The rearrangement uses TRBV4-2 and TRBJ1-3; D remains unclear. Trimming stripped 0 bases from V and 3 bases from J, with 6 bases between. The CDR3 has 14 amino acids. Germline V gene sequence: CDR1 LGHNA, CDR2 YNFKEQ.